This T cell receptor beta chain was recorded in a study of cytomegalovirus exposure and HLA in healthy donors. The study, taken as a whole, reports: A later analysis linked a missense variant in DCLRE1C to the trimming of TCR beta V and J genes. The authors later found most CMV-associated TCR beta chains appeared HLA-restricted. Most TCR sequences were uncommon, yet certain public TCRs appeared in many donors.

This clone has only one observation. What it binds is not known. A multiplex PCR was run with 60 Vbeta primers and 13 Jbeta primers. Method: immunoSEQ multiplex PCR; TCRdb's copy keeps in-frame clones and lacks some. The sample lists roughly 100,000 clones; more than 60% were seen once. J was trimmed by 8 bases and V by 2 bases; bases with no gene match: 3. CDR3 length equals 13 residues. Germline V CDR1 and CDR2: MNHNY, SVGAGI (reference sequence). The rearrangement uses TRBV6-6 and TRBJ2-1, with 7 bases aligning to TRBD1. The specimen sequenced was PBMCs. This TCR was sampled from a man aged 35 to 55 in good health and CMV-seronegative. The CDR3 DNA reads TGTGCCAGCAGTTACCGAGGACAGGATGAGCAGTTCTTC. This encodes CASSYRGQDEQFF.